Below, 22 T cell receptor beta chains from the same sample are listed, as sequenced in a study of human CD8 memory T cell subsets. It was UMI-labeled 5' RACE by which the TCR beta libraries were made. TCRdb reworked the 5' RACE reads into one entry per CDR3 protein, no DNA. This table holds under 20,000 distinct CDR3 sequences. The specimen was CD8+ T cells from PBMCs. These receptors were obtained from a human donor in good health.

This rearrangement joins TRBV20-1 to TRBJ1-5; with no DNA, the TCRdb D assignment of TRBD1 cannot be verified. CDR1 is DFQATT, CDR2 SNEGSKA, per germline (reference sequence). This CDR3 contains 13 residues. The CDR3: CSARDREIPTQHF.

The rearrangement links TRBV12-3 or TRBV12-4 to TRBJ2-3. There are 13 residues in the CDR3. The CDR3 spells CASSFGSSDTQYF.

This chain joins TRBV25-1 and TRBJ2-7; there is no DNA to check the TCRdb D call of TRBD1. CDR3 length: 11 amino acids. Germline V lookup: CDR1 MGHDK, CDR2 SYGVNS. CDR3 sequence: CASGGAYEQYF.

The J gene is TRBJ2-1, the V gene TRBV19. CDR1 is LNHDA and CDR2 is SQIVND in the germline V gene (reference sequence). The CDR3 has 15 residues. The CDR3 reads CASSIVGTILNEQFF.

The genes are TRBV29-1 and TRBJ1-2. The CDR3 totals 13 residues. Germline CDR1 reads SQVTM; CDR2 reads ANQGSEA. The chain's CDR3 is CSVESAGQRGYTF.

The gene calls are TRBV24-1 and TRBJ2-2; TCRdb's D call, TRBD1, is unchecked because there is no DNA. Germline lookup yields CDR1 KGHDR and CDR2 SFDVKD. The CDR3 has 17 amino acids. The CDR3 here is CATSERAGGRNTGELFF.

The rearrangement joins TRBV12-3 or TRBV12-4 to TRBJ2-5; checking the TCRdb D call of TRBD1 is not possible without DNA. The CDR3 length is 14 residues. The CDR3 loop is CASSLGTETETQYF.

The chain's CDR3 is CAILAESYNEQFF. This sequence joins TRBV10-3 and TRBJ2-1; with no DNA, the TCRdb D assignment of TRBD2 cannot be verified. The CDR3 is 13 amino acids. Germline V gene lookup returns CDR1 ENHRY and CDR2 SYGVKD.

This chain connects TRBV19 to TRBJ1-3. Per germline, CDR1 LNHDA and CDR2 SQIVND (reference sequence). The CDR3 totals 13 residues. The CDR3 spells CASTIWPGNTIYF.

J is TRBJ2-7 and V is TRBV27; TCRdb's D call of TRBD2 is untestable without DNA. Germline V lookup: CDR1 MNHEY, CDR2 SMNVEV (reference sequence). CDR3 size: 15 residues. The CDR3 loop reads CASSYRGVRTYEQYF.

V and J are TRBV28 and TRBJ1-3. CDR3 length: 16 residues. Germline values: CDR1 MDHEN, CDR2 SYDVKM. The CDR3 spells CASSPLPTWSGNTIYF.

The chain uses TRBV19 and TRBJ2-1; the TRBD1 assignment by TCRdb is unverifiable without DNA. Germline CDR1 reads LNHDA; CDR2 reads SQIVND (reference sequence). CDR3 size: 21 residues. CDR3: CASSMVKTGGTAFGSYNEQFF.

This clonotype ranks as medium-sized (0.01 to 0.1%) in terms of frequency. V is TRBV7-9 and J is TRBJ2-3; the D gene TCRdb calls, TRBD1, cannot be checked with no DNA. Germline values: CDR1 SEHNR, CDR2 FQNEAQ (reference sequence). There are 16 residues in the CDR3. This chain's CDR3 is CASSLPRDRDRNTQYF.

The V gene is TRBV19, the J gene TRBJ1-1. The CDR3 is made up of 14 amino acids. CDR1 and CDR2 (germline): LNHDA, SQIVND (reference sequence). The CDR3 sequence is CASSLTVGYTEAFF.

CDR3: CAWSPGQGSYEQYF. This chain links TRBV30 with TRBJ2-7; checking the TCRdb D call of TRBD1 is not possible without DNA. The CDR3 is made up of 14 amino acids. Germline lookup yields CDR1 GTSNPN and CDR2 SVGIG (reference sequence).

The V gene is TRBV30, the J gene TRBJ2-7. The CDR3 runs to 12 residues. Germline loops: CDR1 GTSNPN, CDR2 SVGIG (reference sequence). The CDR3 loop reads CAWGMSSYEQYF.

The CDR3 reads CASSEYGTGLAKNIQYF. This chain uses TRBV25-1 with TRBJ2-4; TCRdb's D call of TRBD1 is untestable without DNA. Germline CDR1 and CDR2: MGHDK and SYGVNS. The CDR3 runs to 17 residues.

The V and J genes are TRBV12-3 or TRBV12-4 and TRBJ2-1; the D gene TCRdb calls, TRBD2, cannot be checked with no DNA. The CDR3 contains 15 residues. This CDR3 is CASSSGLAVYNEQFF.

The chain carries TRBV7-8 and TRBJ2-3; TCRdb outputs TRBD2, but without DNA this stays unchecked. Germline V lookup: CDR1 SGHVS, CDR2 FQNEAQ. The CDR3 is 16 residues long. The CDR3 here is CASSGGGVSSTDTQYF. Together with reference TRBV7-8 and TRBJ2-3, the CDR3 gives the full variable domain: GAGVSQSPRYKVAKRGQDVALRCDPISGHVSLFWYQQALGQGPEFLTYFQNEAQLDKSGLPSDRFFAERPEGSVSTLKIQRTQQEDSAVYLCASSGGGVSSTDTQYFGPGTRLTVL.

The rearrangement joins TRBV7-9 to TRBJ2-7. This CDR3 comprises 11 residues. Looked up from germline, CDR1 is SEHNR and CDR2 is FQNEAQ (reference sequence). The CDR3 protein is CASSHDWEQYF.

The chain couples TRBV6-6 to TRBJ2-1. The germline V gene encodes CDR1 MNHNY and CDR2 SVGAGI (reference sequence). This CDR3 has 12 residues. The CDR3 sequence: CASSYGTDEQFF.

Judged by frequency, this clonotype is medium-sized. This rearrangement joins TRBV18 to TRBJ2-3; TCRdb outputs TRBD1, but without DNA this stays unchecked. Germline V gene data show CDR1 as KGHSH and CDR2 as LQKENI. CDR3 size: 16 residues. This CDR3 is CASSPLEGGSTDTQYF.